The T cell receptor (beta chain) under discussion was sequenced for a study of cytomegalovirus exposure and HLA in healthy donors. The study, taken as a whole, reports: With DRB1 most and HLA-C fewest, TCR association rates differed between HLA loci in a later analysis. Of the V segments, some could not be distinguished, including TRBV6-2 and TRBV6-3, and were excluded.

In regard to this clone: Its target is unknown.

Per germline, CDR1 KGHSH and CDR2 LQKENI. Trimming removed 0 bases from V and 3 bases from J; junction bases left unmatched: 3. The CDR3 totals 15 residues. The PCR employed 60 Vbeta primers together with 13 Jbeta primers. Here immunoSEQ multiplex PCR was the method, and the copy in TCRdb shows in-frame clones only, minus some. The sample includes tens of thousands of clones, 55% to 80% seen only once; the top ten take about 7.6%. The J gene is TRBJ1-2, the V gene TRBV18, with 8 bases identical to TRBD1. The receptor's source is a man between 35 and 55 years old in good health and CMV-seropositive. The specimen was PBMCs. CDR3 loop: CASSPPGQADYGYTF. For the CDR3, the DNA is TGTGCCAGCTCACCACCGGGACAGGCCGACTATGGCTACACCTTC. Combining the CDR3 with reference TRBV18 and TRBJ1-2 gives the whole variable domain NAGVMQNPRHLVRRRGQEARLRCSPMKGHSHVYWYRQLPEEGLKFMVYLQKENIIDESGMPKERFSAEFPKEGPSILRIQQVVRGDSAAYFCASSPPGQADYGYTFGSGTRLTVV.